This is a list of T cell receptor beta chains from one sample in a study of CXCR3 chemokines and chemotherapy response in bladder cancer. Via MiXCR, TCRdb re-called the PCR reads, giving one row per CDR3 protein. The table lists about 8,900 distinct CDR3 sequences, 23% of them singletons, with about 8.7% in the top ten. Sampling was conducted from a patient whose treatment included neoadjuvant chemotherapy. These receptors originate from a human donor with bladder cancer that did not respond to neoadjuvant chemotherapy. Each CDR3 is given with its conserved first and last residue. A D gene is named only where the DNA matches it firmly. The size entry is marked missing in some rows and otherwise reads once, few, many or a size class.

cdr3_aa: CASSRRLSPPETQYF
cdr3_nt: TGTGCCAGCAGCAGAAGACTGAGCCCCCCAGAGACCCAGTACTTC
clone_size: medium-sized
v_call: TRBV6-2/TRBV6-3
d_call: -
j_call: TRBJ2-5

cdr3_aa: CASSRQTGGLIYNEQFF
cdr3_nt: TGTGCCAGCAGCCGGCAGACAGGGGGCCTGATCTACAATGAGCAGTTCTTC
clone_size: many
v_call: TRBV12-3/TRBV12-4
d_call: TRBD1
j_call: TRBJ2-1

cdr3_aa: CSARDHGTATYEQYF
cdr3_nt: TGCAGTGCTAGAGATCACGGGACAGCTACCTACGAGCAGTACTTC
clone_size: many
v_call: TRBV20-1
d_call: TRBD1
j_call: TRBJ2-7

cdr3_aa: CSARRQLNTEAFF
cdr3_nt: TGCAGTGCTAGAAGGCAGTTGAACACTGAAGCTTTCTTT
clone_size: few
v_call: TRBV20-1
d_call: -
j_call: TRBJ1-1

cdr3_aa: CASRVQGYTEAFF
cdr3_nt: TGTGCCAGCAGGGTCCAGGGGTACACTGAAGCTTTCTTT
clone_size: many
v_call: TRBV11-2
d_call: -
j_call: TRBJ1-1

cdr3_aa: CSAPPGQAPTGELFF
cdr3_nt: TGCAGTGCCCCTCCGGGACAGGCCCCCACCGGGGAGCTGTTTTTT
clone_size: many
v_call: TRBV20-1
d_call: TRBD1
j_call: TRBJ2-2

cdr3_aa: CSAREAGIGNTIYF
cdr3_nt: TGCAGTGCTAGAGAGGCAGGGATTGGAAACACCATATATTTT
clone_size: many
v_call: TRBV20-1
d_call: -
j_call: TRBJ1-3

cdr3_aa: CSAPGQLNTEAFF
cdr3_nt: TGCAGTGCTCCGGGACAGTTGAACACTGAAGCTTTCTTT
clone_size: -
v_call: TRBV20-1
d_call: TRBD1
j_call: TRBJ1-1

cdr3_aa: CSARDAGRGAGTGELFF
cdr3_nt: TGCAGTGCTAGAGATGCGGGGCGGGGGGCCGGCACCGGGGAGCTGTTTTTT
clone_size: few
v_call: TRBV20-1
d_call: TRBD2
j_call: TRBJ2-2

cdr3_aa: CASSPPPPLEMGTQYF
cdr3_nt: TGTGCCAGCAGCCCCCCACCCCCGCTAGAGATGGGGACCCAGTACTTC
clone_size: many
v_call: TRBV9
d_call: -
j_call: TRBJ2-5

cdr3_aa: CASSLGGATDTQYF
cdr3_nt: TGTGCCAGCAGTTTAGGGGGGGCCACAGATACGCAGTATTTT
clone_size: many
v_call: TRBV12-3/TRBV12-4
d_call: -
j_call: TRBJ2-3

cdr3_aa: CASKEGSGTNEKLFF
cdr3_nt: TGTGCCAGCAAAGAAGGATCAGGAACTAATGAAAAACTGTTTTTT
clone_size: many
v_call: TRBV27
d_call: -
j_call: TRBJ1-4

cdr3_aa: CASSGRAFQAFF
cdr3_nt: TGTGCCAGCTCTGGGCGTGCATTCCAAGCTTTCTTT
clone_size: many
v_call: TRBV28
d_call: -
j_call: TRBJ1-1

cdr3_aa: CSVGMGLLNYGYTF
cdr3_nt: TGCAGCGTGGGTATGGGTCTTCTGAACTATGGCTACACCTTC
clone_size: many
v_call: TRBV29-1
d_call: -
j_call: TRBJ1-2

cdr3_aa: CASSPQSAGGWGEQYF
cdr3_nt: TGTGCCAGCAGCCCCCAATCTGCGGGGGGGTGGGGGGAGCAGTACTTC
clone_size: many
v_call: TRBV9
d_call: TRBD2
j_call: TRBJ2-7

cdr3_aa: CASSLSGYEQYF
cdr3_nt: TGTGCCAGCAGCCTGTCGGGGTACGAGCAGTACTTC
clone_size: many
v_call: TRBV7-9
d_call: -
j_call: TRBJ2-7